Listed below are T cell receptor beta chains from one sample, sequenced in a study of CD8 T cells in Susac syndrome. TCRdb reanalysed the immunoSEQ multiplex PCR reads using MiXCR and keeps one entry per CDR3 protein. The sample has hundreds of thousands of distinct CDR3 sequences; about 85% are singletons. Material for sequencing was CD8+ T cells from PBMCs. The origin of the receptors is a human donor with multiple sclerosis. Each CDR3 is given with its conserved first and last residue. The D gene is left open where the match is weak. Not every row has a clone size; where given, it reads once, few, many or a size class.

DNA	CDR3	size	V	J	D
TGTGCCAGCAGCTTAGCCCCGCGGGAGGGTCAAGAGACCCAGTACTTC	CASSLAPREGQETQYF	-	TRBV11-2	TRBJ2-5	TRBD2
TGTGCCAGCAGCTTAGCGCCCAACGTCGGAAACACCATATATTTT	CASSLAPNVGNTIYF	-	TRBV7-8	TRBJ1-3	-
TGTGCCAGCAGTACAGGGACAGGTCACACTGAAGCTTTCTTT	CASSTGTGHTEAFF	-	TRBV16	TRBJ1-1	TRBD1
TGCAGTGCTAGAGATCAGAAGAAAACCTACGAGCAGTACTTC	CSARDQKKTYEQYF	-	TRBV20-1	TRBJ2-7	-
TGTGCCAGCAGCTTAGGGAAGGGGAGATATGAAAAACTGTTTTTT	CASSLGKGRYEKLFF	-	TRBV7-6	TRBJ1-4	-
TGTGCCAGCGAGACAGGCCCCAGTTTGGCCAACGTCCTGACTTTC	CASETGPSLANVLTF	-	TRBV2	TRBJ2-6	-
TGTGCCAGCAGCTTACGTTCGCGAGGGGAGCTGTTTTTT	CASSLRSRGELFF	once	TRBV7-9	TRBJ2-2	-
TGTGCCAGCAGTCTTATTGGACTAGCTACAGATACGCAGTATTTT	CASSLIGLATDTQYF	-	TRBV27	TRBJ2-3	TRBD2
TGTGCCAGCAGCTTGGGGGAAACTGAAGCTTTCTTT	CASSLGETEAFF	-	TRBV7-9	TRBJ1-1	-
TGCAGCGTTGAAGACAGGGTGGGGAAAAAACTGTTTTTT	CSVEDRVGKKLFF	-	TRBV29-1	TRBJ1-4	-
TGTGCCGCTAACCCGGGGGGACAGAACTACGAGCAGTACTTC	CAANPGGQNYEQYF	-	TRBV28	TRBJ2-7	-
TGCAGCGTTCTCGCCGGGTGGCGGGCAACCTACGAGCAGTACTTC	CSVLAGWRATYEQYF	-	TRBV29-1	TRBJ2-7	-
TGTGCCAGCAGTTACTCAGCAGGCGGAACCCAGCATTTT	CASSYSAGGTQHF	-	TRBV6-2/TRBV6-3	TRBJ1-5	-
TGTGCCAGCAGTGAACACCCTGGCCTCGGGACAGGATCGGGGAACACCATATATTTT	CASSEHPGLGTGSGNTIYF	-	TRBV25-1	TRBJ1-3	TRBD1
TGTGCCAGCAGCTTGCCCTGGACGGGGCTTCAGGGGGAGCAGTTCTTC	CASSLPWTGLQGEQFF	-	TRBV11-2	TRBJ2-1	-
TGTGCCAGCCTAGCGGGAGAAGGGGAGCAGTACTTC	CASLAGEGEQYF	-	TRBV6-2/TRBV6-3	TRBJ2-7	TRBD2
TGTGCCAGTTCCACTAGGGCCACCTACGAGCAGTACTTC	CASSTRATYEQYF	few	TRBV6-1	TRBJ2-7	-
TGTGCCAGCAGTTTGGGACAGCCACCCTACGAGCAGTACTTC	CASSLGQPPYEQYF	few	TRBV28	TRBJ2-7	TRBD1
TGTGCCACCAGCAGAGATCGCGCGGCTTACAATGAGCAGTTCTTC	CATSRDRAAYNEQFF	-	TRBV15	TRBJ2-1	-
TGTGCCAGCAGCAAAAGTACAGGCGGCCTCACTGAAGCTTTCTTT	CASSKSTGGLTEAFF	-	TRBV13	TRBJ1-1	-
TGTGCCAGCAGTTTGGGGGGCGCAAATGAAGCTTTCTTT	CASSLGGANEAFF	-	TRBV27	TRBJ1-1	-
TGTGCCAGCAGCCGGGACAGGGGGCTTGCAGATACGCAGTATTTT	CASSRDRGLADTQYF	-	TRBV6-1	TRBJ2-3	TRBD1
TGTGCCGGCAGGTCGGGAGGAGATACGCAGTATTTT	CAGRSGGDTQYF	-	TRBV6-5	TRBJ2-3	TRBD2
TGCAGCGTTGAGGAGGGGGACAATCAGCCCCAGCATTTT	CSVEEGDNQPQHF	-	TRBV29-1	TRBJ1-5	-